These 14 T cell receptor beta chains were all obtained from the same sample, sequenced in a study of cytomegalovirus exposure and HLA in healthy donors. The PCR contained 60 Vbeta and 13 Jbeta primers. Here immunoSEQ multiplex PCR was the method, and the copy in TCRdb shows in-frame clones only, minus some. The sample carries about 140,000 clones, more than 7.5% recorded once. Source material: PBMCs. These receptors originate from a man in his forties or fifties in good health and CMV-seronegative.

The chain recombines TRBV30 with TRBJ2-7; the D gene is possibly TRBD1 (6 bases). This CDR3 spans 12 amino acids. Trimming took off 1 base at V and 5 bases at J, with 9 bases between the two ends. Germline-derived CDR1 and CDR2 are GTSNPN and SVGIG (reference sequence). The CDR3 loop is CAWSARGHEQYF. Written as DNA, the CDR3 is TGTGCCTGGAGTGCCAGGGGCCACGAGCAGTACTTC.

The V and J genes are TRBV29-1 and TRBJ2-7, with D perhaps TRBD1 (6 bases). There are 11 residues in the CDR3. Germline V CDR1 and CDR2: SQVTM, ANQGSEA. With 7 bases removed from V and 4 bases from J, the gap between germline ends came to 11 bases. The CDR3 DNA follows: TGCAGCGGGACAGAATCATACGAGCAGTACTTC. Translation gives CSGTESYEQYF.

CDR3 in amino acids: CASNFDRGQYEQYF. CDR3 in DNA: TGTGCCAGCAACTTCGACAGGGGGCAATACGAGCAGTACTTC. The J gene is TRBJ2-7, the V gene TRBV2, with 10 bases lining up with TRBD1. Germline assignment: CDR1 SNHLY and CDR2 FYNNEI. Trimming at V came to 7 bases and at J to 4 bases, leaving 7 bases not matched to a gene. This CDR3 region has 14 residues.

This clone was found a few times. The chain employs TRBV5-6 and TRBJ2-2; 9 nucleotides line up with TRBD2. This CDR3 has 16 residues. Germline V gene lookup returns CDR1 SGHDT and CDR2 YYEEEE. V shed 4 bases, J shed 4 bases, and the junction held 8 bases outside the gene matches. In DNA form, the CDR3 reads TGTGCCAGCAGCCCAAAGCGGGGGGAGGTCACCGGGGAGCTGTTTTTT. Translation gives CASSPKRGEVTGELFF.

The rearrangement uses TRBV9 and TRBJ2-1; D may be TRBD1 (5 bases). The CDR3 spans 16 residues. V was cut by 0 bases and J by 5 bases, with 15 bases left in between. CDR1 SGDLS and CDR2 YYNGEE come from the germline V gene. The CDR3 loop reads CASSVVPSPGNNEQFF. The CDR3 DNA sequence: TGTGCCAGCAGCGTAGTACCCTCCCCAGGGAACAATGAGCAGTTCTTC.

This clone has just a few counts. The rearrangement links TRBV5-1 to TRBJ1-2; 9 positions match TRBD1. Losses at the gene ends were 4 bases for V and 2 bases for J; bases not matched to a gene: 6. The CDR3 runs to 15 residues. Germline CDR1 is SGHRS and CDR2 is YFSETQ. CDR3 sequence (DNA): TGCGCCAGCAGCGATCCACAGGGGGCGAACTATGGCTACACCTTC. This codes for CASSDPQGANYGYTF.

This clone was counted only a few times. This chain joins TRBV7-9 and TRBJ2-3; D is perhaps TRBD2 (5 bases). V was shortened by 3 bases and J by 7 bases, with 14 bases between the two germline ends. The CDR3 runs 14 residues. Germline CDR1 reads SEHNR; CDR2 reads FQNEAQ (reference sequence). In nucleotides, the CDR3 is TGTGCCAGCAGCTTTAGAACGGAGGTAAATACGCAGTATTTT. The encoded protein is CASSFRTEVNTQYF.

About this clone: Other DNA sequences in the sample encode the same CDR3. The chain employs TRBV30 and TRBJ2-3, with a weak D call TRBD2 (7 bases). This CDR3 has 15 residues. Germline V gene data show CDR1 as GTSNPN and CDR2 as SVGIG (reference sequence). The V end was cut by 2 bases, the J end by 5 bases, with 17 bases between. This CDR3 is CAWSFGTGGEDTQYF. The CDR3 DNA reads as TGTGCCTGGAGTTTCGGGACGGGGGGCGAAGATACGCAGTATTTT.

This clone was detected a few times. V and J are TRBV27 and TRBJ2-7, with 10 bases aligning to TRBD1. The germline CDR1 and CDR2 sequences are MNHEY and SMNVEV (reference sequence). The CDR3 length is 13 residues. The V and J ends lost 2 bases and 7 bases, in that order; junction bases with no gene match: 2. Written as DNA, the CDR3 is TGTGCCAGCAGTTTACTGGACAGGGGGGAGCAGTACTTC. The encoded protein is CASSLLDRGEQYF.

The chain is built from TRBV25-1 and TRBJ2-1, with D perhaps TRBD2 (6 bases). The CDR3 spans 14 residues. Germline V gives CDR1 MGHDK, CDR2 SYGVNS. The germline V and J ends were trimmed by 10 bases and 8 bases, with 21 bases remaining between them. CDR3 in amino acids: CATHREMAGDEQFF. Written as DNA, the CDR3 is TGTGCCACCCATCGGGAGATGGCGGGTGATGAGCAGTTCTTC. Full variable domain (rest looked up from reference TRBV25-1 and TRBJ2-1): EADIYQTPRYLVIGTGKKITLECSQTMGHDKMYWYQQDPGMELHLIHYSYGVNSTEKGDLSSESTVSRIRTEHFPLTLESARPSHTSQYLCATHREMAGDEQFFGPGTRLTVL.

The CDR3 nucleotides read TGTGCCAGCAGTGATTCGACTCTACCCAAGCAGTACTTC. Amino acid sequence: CASSDSTLPKQYF. V is TRBV6-5 and J is TRBJ2-7; D is undetermined. CDR1 MNHEY and CDR2 SVGAGI come from the germline V gene. V was pared by 5 bases and J by 8 bases, with 16 bases between. The CDR3 runs 13 residues.

This clone has a handful of counts. The chain carries TRBV6-1 and TRBJ1-5, with 7 bases that match TRBD1. Germline loops: CDR1 MNHNS, CDR2 SASEGT. V was clipped by 7 bases and J by 1 base; unmatched bases: 7. The CDR3 length is 15 residues. The CDR3 DNA reads TGTGCCAGCAAAGGACAGGCCGTAAGCAATCAGCCCCAGCATTTT. As protein: CASKGQAVSNQPQHF.

This clone was seen only a few times. The chain links TRBV6-5 to TRBJ2-7; D possibly corresponds to TRBD2 (5 bases). Germline lookup yields CDR1 MNHEY and CDR2 SVGAGI. The CDR3 runs to 15 residues. Trimming removed 4 bases from V and 6 bases from J, with 19 bases in between. The CDR3 coding sequence is TGTGCCAGCAGTTCCGACCGGGGTGCGACGGGCGAGCAGTACTTC. This encodes CASSSDRGATGEQYF.

There are a few counts of this clone. Written as DNA, the CDR3 is TGTGCCAGCAGCCCCCGACAGGGCGGTCGCTATGGCTACACCTTC. Amino acid sequence: CASSPRQGGRYGYTF. The chain links TRBV2 to TRBJ1-2, with 7 bases matching TRBD1. This CDR3 region has 15 residues. The V segment lost 6 bases and the J segment 4 bases; nucleotides outside the gene matches: 11. Germline V gene lookup returns CDR1 SNHLY and CDR2 FYNNEI.